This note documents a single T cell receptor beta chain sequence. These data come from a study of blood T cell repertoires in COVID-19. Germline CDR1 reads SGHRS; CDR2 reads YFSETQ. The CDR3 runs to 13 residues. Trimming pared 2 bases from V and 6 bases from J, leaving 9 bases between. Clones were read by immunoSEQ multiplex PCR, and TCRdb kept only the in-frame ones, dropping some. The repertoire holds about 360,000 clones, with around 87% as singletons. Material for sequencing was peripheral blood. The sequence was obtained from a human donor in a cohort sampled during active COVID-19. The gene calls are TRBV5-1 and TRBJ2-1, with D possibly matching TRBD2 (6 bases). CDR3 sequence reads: CASSLPGSNEQFF. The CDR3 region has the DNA TGCGCCAGCAGCTTACCCGGGAGCAATGAGCAGTTCTTC.